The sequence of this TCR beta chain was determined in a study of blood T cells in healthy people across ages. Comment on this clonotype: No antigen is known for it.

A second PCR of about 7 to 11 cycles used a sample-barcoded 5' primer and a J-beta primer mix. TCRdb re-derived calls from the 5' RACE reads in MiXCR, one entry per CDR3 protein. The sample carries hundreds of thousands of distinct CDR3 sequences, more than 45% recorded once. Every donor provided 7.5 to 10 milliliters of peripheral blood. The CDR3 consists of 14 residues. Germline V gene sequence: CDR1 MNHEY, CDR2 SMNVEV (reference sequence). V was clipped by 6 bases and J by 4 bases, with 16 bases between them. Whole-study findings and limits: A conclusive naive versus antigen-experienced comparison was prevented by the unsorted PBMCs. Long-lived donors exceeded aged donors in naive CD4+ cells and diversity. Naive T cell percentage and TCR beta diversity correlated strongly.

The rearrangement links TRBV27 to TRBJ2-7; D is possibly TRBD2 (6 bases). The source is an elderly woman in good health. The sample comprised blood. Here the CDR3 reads CASRARGTIYEQYF. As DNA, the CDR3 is TGTGCCAGCAGGGCGCGCGGGACCATATACGAGCAGTACTTC.